The 5 T cell receptor beta chains below come from one sample, sequenced in a study of cytomegalovirus exposure and HLA in healthy donors. PCR involved 60 Vbeta and 13 Jbeta primers. Here immunoSEQ multiplex PCR was the method, and the copy in TCRdb shows in-frame clones only, minus some. This table has approximately 150,000 clones, roughly 80% appearing once. Source material: PBMCs. These receptors all stem from a male donor in good health and CMV-seronegative.

The CDR3 DNA is TGTGCCAGCAGCCCCCTGCGGGGACGCACAGATACGCAGTATTTT. Translated, it gives CASSPLRGRTDTQYF. The rearrangement links TRBV11-2 to TRBJ2-3; possibly TRBD2 for D (6 bases). Trimming stripped 5 bases from V and 1 base from J, with 13 bases between. Germline CDR1 and CDR2: SGHAT and FQNNGV. The CDR3 loop spans 15 amino acids.

The CDR3 protein is CASSTGTGPFRADTQYF. The CDR3 region has the DNA TGTGCCAGCAGCACCGGGACAGGGCCTTTTAGGGCAGATACGCAGTATTTT. The chain links TRBV13 to TRBJ2-3, with 9 bases aligning to TRBD1. The CDR3 has 17 amino acids. The germline gives CDR1 PRHDT, CDR2 FYEKMQ (reference sequence). The ends lost 5 bases at V and 4 bases at J; junction bases unmatched: 13.

The chain is built from TRBV7-2 and TRBJ2-1; 12 bases align to TRBD2. The V gene's germline CDR1 is SGHTA and CDR2 FQGNSA. The CDR3 totals 16 residues. Trimming cost V 1 base and J 8 bases; bases outside gene matches: 6. The CDR3: CASSLVLAGGPDEQFF. The CDR3 nucleotides read TGTGCCAGCAGCTTAGTCCTAGCGGGGGGGCCCGATGAGCAGTTCTTC.

About this clone: Other DNA sequences in the sample encode the same CDR3. The chain joins TRBV7-2 to TRBJ1-1, with TRBD1 identical over 7 bases. With 5 bases clipped from V and 1 base from J, the junction kept 1 base outside the gene matches. Germline CDR1 reads SGHTA; CDR2 reads FQGNSA. CDR3 length: 13 residues. As DNA, the CDR3 is TGTGCCAGCAGCAGGGACAGGAACACTGAAGCTTTCTTT. Translation gives CASSRDRNTEAFF.

V and J are TRBV29-1 and TRBJ2-4, with TRBD2 as a possible D gene (7 bases). Between the trimmed V and J ends, which lost 5 bases and 6 bases, there was a span of 11 bases. This CDR3 has 12 amino acids. Germline CDR1 is SQVTM and CDR2 is ANQGSEA. CDR3 nucleotide sequence: TGCAGCGTTCGGGGGGCCCGAAACATTCAGTACTTC. It translates to CSVRGARNIQYF.